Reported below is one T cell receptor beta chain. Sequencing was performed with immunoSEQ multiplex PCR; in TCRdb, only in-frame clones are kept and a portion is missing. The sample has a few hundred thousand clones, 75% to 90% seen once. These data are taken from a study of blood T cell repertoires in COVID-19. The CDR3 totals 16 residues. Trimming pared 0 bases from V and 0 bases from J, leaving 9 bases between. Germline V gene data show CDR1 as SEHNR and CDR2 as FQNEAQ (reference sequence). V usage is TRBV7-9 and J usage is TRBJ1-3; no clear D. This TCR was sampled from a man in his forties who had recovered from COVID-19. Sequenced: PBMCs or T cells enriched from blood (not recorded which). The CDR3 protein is CASSLALTFSGNTIYF. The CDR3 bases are TGTGCCAGCAGCTTAGCACTAACGTTCTCTGGAAACACCATATATTTT. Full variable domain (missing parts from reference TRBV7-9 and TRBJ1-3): DTGVSQNPRHKITKRGQNVTFRCDPISEHNRLYWYRQTLGQGPEFLTYFQNEAQLEKSRLLSDRFSAERPKGSFSTLEIQRTEQGDSAMYLCASSLALTFSGNTIYFGEGSWLTVV.